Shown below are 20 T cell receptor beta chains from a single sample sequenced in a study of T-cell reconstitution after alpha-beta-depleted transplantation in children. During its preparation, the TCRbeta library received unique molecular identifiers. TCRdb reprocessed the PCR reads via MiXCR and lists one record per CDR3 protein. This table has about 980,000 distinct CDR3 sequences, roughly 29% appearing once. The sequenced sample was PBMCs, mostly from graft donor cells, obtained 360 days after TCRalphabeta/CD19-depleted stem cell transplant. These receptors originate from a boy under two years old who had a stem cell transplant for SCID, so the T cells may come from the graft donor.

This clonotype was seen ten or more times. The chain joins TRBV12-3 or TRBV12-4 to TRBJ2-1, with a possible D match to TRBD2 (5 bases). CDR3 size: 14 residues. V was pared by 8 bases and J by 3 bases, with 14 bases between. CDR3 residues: CASAGYGYYNEQFF. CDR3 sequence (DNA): TGTGCCAGCGCGGGCTACGGCTACTACAATGAGCAGTTCTTC.

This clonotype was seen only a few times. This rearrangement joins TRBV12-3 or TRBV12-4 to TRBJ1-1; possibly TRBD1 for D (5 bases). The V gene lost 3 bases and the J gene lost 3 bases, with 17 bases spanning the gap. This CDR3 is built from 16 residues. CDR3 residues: CASSFSGRVGYTEAFF. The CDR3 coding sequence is TGTGCCAGCAGTTTTTCAGGGCGGGTGGGATACACTGAAGCTTTCTTT.

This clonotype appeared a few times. As DNA, the CDR3 is TGCAGTGCTAATGGGATCTATCAAGAGACCCAGTACTTC. Translating gives CSANGIYQETQYF. The genes are TRBV20-1 and TRBJ2-5; D not resolved. CDR3 length: 13 amino acids. The V gene lost 4 bases and the J gene lost 2 bases, with 11 bases spanning the gap. Germline CDR1 reads DFQATT; CDR2 reads SNEGSKA (reference sequence).

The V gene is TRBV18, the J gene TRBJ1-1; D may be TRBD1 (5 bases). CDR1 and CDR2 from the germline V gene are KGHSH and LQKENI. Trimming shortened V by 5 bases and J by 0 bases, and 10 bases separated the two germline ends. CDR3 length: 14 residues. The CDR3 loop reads CASSGRGVNTEAFF. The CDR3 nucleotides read TGTGCCAGCTCAGGGCGGGGCGTGAACACTGAAGCTTTCTTT.

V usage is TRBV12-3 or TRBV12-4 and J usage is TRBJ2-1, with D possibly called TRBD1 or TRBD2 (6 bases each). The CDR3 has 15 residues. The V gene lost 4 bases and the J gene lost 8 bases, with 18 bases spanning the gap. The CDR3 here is CASSSPGASGYEQFF. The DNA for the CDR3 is TGTGCCAGCAGTTCCCCGGGGGCCTCTGGGTATGAGCAGTTCTTC.

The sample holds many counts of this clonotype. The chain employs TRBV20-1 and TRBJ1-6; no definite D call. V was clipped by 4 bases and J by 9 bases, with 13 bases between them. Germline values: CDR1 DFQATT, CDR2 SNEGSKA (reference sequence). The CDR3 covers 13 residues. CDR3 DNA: TGCAGTGCTATTCCCACAATGGGTTCACCCCTCCACTTT. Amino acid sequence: CSAIPTMGSPLHF.

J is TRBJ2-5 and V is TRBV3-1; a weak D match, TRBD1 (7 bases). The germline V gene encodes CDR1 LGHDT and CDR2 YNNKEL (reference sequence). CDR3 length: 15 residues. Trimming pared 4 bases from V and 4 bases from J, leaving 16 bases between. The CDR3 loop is CASSPGGTVGETQYF. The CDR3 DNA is TGTGCCAGCAGCCCCGGAGGGACAGTTGGAGAGACCCAGTACTTC.

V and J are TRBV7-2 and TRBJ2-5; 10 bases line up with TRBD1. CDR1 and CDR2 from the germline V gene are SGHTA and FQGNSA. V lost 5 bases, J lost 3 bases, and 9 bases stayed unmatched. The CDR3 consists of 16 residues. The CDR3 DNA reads TGTGCCAGCAGCCCCTCCAGCGGGACAGGGGAAGAGACCCAGTACTTC. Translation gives CASSPSSGTGEETQYF.

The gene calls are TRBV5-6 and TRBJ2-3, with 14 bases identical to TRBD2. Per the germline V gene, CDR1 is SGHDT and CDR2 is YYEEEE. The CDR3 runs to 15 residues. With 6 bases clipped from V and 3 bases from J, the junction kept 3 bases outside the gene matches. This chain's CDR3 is CASTTSGGATDTQYF. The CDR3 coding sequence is TGTGCCAGCACGACTAGCGGGGGGGCGACAGATACGCAGTATTTT.

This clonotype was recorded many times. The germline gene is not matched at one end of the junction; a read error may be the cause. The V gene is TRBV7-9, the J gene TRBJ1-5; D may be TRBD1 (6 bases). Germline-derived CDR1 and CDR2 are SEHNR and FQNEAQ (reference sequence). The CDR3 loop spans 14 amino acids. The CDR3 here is CASSLGGANQPQHF. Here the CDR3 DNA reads TGCGCCAGCAGCCTAGGGGGGGCCAATCAGCCCCAGCATTTT.

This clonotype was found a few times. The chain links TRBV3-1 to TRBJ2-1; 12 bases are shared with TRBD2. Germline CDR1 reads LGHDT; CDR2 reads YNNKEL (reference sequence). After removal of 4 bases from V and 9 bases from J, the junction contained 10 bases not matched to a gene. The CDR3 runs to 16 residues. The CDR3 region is CASSPNPTSGGSEQFF. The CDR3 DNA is TGTGCCAGCAGCCCAAATCCCACTAGCGGGGGGAGTGAGCAGTTCTTC.

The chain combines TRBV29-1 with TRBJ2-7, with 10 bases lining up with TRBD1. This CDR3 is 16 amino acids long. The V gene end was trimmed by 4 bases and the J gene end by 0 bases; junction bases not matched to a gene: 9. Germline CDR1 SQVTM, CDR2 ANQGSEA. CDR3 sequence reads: CSVGTGGRTLSYEQYF. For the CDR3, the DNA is TGCAGCGTTGGGACAGGGGGTCGCACCCTCTCCTACGAGCAGTACTTC.

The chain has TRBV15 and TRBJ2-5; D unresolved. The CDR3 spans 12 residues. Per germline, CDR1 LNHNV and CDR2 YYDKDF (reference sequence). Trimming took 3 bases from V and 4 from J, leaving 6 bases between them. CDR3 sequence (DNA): TGTGCCACCAGCAGGGCATCAGAGACCCAGTACTTC. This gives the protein CATSRASETQYF.

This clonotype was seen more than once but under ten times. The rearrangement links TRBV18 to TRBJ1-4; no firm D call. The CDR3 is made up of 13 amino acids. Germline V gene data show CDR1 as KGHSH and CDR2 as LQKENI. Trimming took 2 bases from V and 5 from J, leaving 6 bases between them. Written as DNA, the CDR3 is TGTGCCAGCTCACCAGGGGTGAATGAAAAACTGTTTTTT. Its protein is CASSPGVNEKLFF.

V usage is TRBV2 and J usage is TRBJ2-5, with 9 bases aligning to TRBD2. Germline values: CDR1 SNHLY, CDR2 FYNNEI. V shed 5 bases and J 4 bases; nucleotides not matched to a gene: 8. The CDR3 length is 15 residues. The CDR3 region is CASSRLAAVGETQYF. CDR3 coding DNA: TGTGCCAGCAGTAGACTAGCGGCGGTGGGAGAGACCCAGTACTTC. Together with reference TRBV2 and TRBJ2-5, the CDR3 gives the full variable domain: EPEVTQTPSHQVTQMGQEVILRCVPISNHLYFYWYRQILGQKVEFLVSFYNNEISEKSEIFDDQFSVERPDGSNFTLKIRSTKLEDSAMYFCASSRLAAVGETQYFGPGTRLLVL.

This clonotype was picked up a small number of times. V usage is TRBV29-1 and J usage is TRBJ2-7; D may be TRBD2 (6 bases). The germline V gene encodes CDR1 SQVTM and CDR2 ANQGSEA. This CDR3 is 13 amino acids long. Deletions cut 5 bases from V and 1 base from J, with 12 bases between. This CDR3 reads CSVSQGGSYEQYF. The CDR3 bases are TGCAGCGTTTCCCAGGGAGGATCCTACGAGCAGTACTTC.

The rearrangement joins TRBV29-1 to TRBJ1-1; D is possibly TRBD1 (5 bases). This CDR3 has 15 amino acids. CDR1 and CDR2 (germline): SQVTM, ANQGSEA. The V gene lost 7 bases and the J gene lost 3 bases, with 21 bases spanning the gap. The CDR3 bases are TGCAGCGCCCAGGGCATTCGCGCCCGAGACACTGAAGCTTTCTTT. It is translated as CSAQGIRARDTEAFF.

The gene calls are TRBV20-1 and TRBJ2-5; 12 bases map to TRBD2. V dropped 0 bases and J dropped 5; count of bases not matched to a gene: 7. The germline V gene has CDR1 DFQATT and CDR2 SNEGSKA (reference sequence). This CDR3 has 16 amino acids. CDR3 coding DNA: TGCAGTGCTAGAGATCGTCTAGCGGGGGGGCGGGAGACCCAGTACTTC. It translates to CSARDRLAGGRETQYF.

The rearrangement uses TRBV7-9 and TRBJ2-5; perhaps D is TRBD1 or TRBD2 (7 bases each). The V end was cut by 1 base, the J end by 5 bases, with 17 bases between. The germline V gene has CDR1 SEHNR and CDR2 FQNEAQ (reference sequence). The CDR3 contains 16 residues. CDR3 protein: CASSLVGPGGDETQYF. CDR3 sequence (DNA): TGTGCCAGCAGCTTAGTCGGGCCAGGGGGGGATGAGACCCAGTACTTC.

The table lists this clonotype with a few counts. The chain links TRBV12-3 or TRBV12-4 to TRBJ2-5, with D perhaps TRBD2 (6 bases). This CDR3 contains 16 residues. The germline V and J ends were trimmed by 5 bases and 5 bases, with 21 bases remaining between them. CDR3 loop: CASSPGSGTFRETQYF. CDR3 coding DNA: TGTGCCAGCAGTCCGGGGAGTGGGACTTTTAGGGAGACCCAGTACTTC.